This section outlines one T cell receptor (beta chain) sequence together with its context. As yet, its antigen is unknown. Germline assignment: CDR1 MGHRA and CDR2 YSYEKL. This CDR3 is built from 19 residues. V lost 2 bases, J lost 5 bases, and 16 bases stayed unmatched. PCR used 60 Vbeta primers and 13 Jbeta primers. The assay was immunoSEQ multiplex PCR, and TCRdb's table has in-frame clones only and misses some. This sample has roughly 190,000 clones; 75% to 90% occur once, and the top ten carry around 1%. The data originate from a study of cytomegalovirus exposure and HLA in healthy donors. Study details: There were roughly 120 million unique TCR beta sequences, drawn from roughly 200 million T cells, in an earlier analysis.

Study-level findings and limits: A cluster of highly shared sequence variants was likely a sequencing artifact. Further analysis was carried out later, and it showed several of the most significant clusters appearing linked to common viral pathogens. The authors later linked a missense DCLRE1C variant to TCR beta V- and J-gene trimming.

Material: PBMCs. This sequence joins TRBV4-1 and TRBJ2-2; 8 positions match TRBD2. The TCR originated in a boy under 10 years old in good health and CMV-seronegative. CDR3 DNA: TGCGCCAGCAGCCAAACTGGACTAGCTCCACATAAATGGACCGGGGAGCTGTTTTTT. Translation: CASSQTGLAPHKWTGELFF.